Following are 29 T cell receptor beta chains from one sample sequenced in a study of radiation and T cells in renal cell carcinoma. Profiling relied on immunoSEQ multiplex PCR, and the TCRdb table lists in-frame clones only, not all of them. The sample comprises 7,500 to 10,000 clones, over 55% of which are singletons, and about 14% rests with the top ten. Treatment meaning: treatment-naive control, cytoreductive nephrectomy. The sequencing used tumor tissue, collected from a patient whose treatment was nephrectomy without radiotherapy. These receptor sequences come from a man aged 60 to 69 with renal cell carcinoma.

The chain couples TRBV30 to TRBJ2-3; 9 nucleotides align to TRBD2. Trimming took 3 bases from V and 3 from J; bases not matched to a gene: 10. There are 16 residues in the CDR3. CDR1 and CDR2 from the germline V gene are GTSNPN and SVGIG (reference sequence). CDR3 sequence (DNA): TGTGCCTGGAGCGGGACTAGCCTGGGGAGAACAGATACGCAGTATTTT. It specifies CAWSGTSLGRTDTQYF. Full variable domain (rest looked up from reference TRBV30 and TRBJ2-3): SQTIHQWPATLVQPVGSPLSLECTVEGTSNPNLYWYRQAAGRGLQLLFYSVGIGQISSEVPQNLSASRPQDRQFILSSKKLLLSDSGFYLCAWSGTSLGRTDTQYFGPGTRLTVL.

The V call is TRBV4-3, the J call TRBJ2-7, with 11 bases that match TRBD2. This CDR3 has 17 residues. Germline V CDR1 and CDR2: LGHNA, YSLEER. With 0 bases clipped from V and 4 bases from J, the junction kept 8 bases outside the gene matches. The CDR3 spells CASSQEEGASGGYEQYF. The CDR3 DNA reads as TGCGCCAGCAGCCAAGAAGAGGGAGCTAGCGGGGGGTACGAGCAGTACTTC.

CDR3 in DNA: TGTGCCAGCAGCCAGATGTTGGGCTCCTACAATGAGCAGTTCTTC. Its translation is CASSQMLGSYNEQFF. The chain has TRBV27 and TRBJ2-1; D not certain. The CDR3 runs to 15 residues. The V gene lost 6 bases and the J gene lost 0 bases, with 12 bases spanning the gap. Germline V gives CDR1 MNHEY, CDR2 SMNVEV (reference sequence).

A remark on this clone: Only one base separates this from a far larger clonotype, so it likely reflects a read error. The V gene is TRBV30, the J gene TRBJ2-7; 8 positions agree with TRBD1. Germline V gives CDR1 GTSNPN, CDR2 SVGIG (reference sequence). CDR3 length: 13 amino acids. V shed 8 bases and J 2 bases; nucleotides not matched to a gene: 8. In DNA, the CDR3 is TGTGCCAGCAGCCTGGACAGGGCCTACGAGCAGTACTTC. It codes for CASSLDRAYEQYF.

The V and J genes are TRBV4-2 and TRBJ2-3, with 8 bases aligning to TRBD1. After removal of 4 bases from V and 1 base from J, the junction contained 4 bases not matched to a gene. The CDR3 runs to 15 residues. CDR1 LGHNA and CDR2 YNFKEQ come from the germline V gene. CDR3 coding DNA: TGTGCCAGCAGCCGTAAGACAGGGGGCACAGATACGCAGTATTTT. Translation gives CASSRKTGGTDTQYF.

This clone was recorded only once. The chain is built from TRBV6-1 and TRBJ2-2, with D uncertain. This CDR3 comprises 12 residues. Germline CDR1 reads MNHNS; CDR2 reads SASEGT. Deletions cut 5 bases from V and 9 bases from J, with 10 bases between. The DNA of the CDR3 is TGTGCCAGCAGTTTCCCGACACGGGAGCTGTTTTTT. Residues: CASSFPTRELFF.

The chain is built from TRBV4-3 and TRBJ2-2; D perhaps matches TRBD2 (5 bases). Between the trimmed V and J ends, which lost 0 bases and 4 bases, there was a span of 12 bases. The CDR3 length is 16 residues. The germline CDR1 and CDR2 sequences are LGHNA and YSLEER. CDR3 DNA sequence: TGCGCCAGCAGCCAAGATTCGGGGTTAGGCACCGGGGAGCTGTTTTTT. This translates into CASSQDSGLGTGELFF.

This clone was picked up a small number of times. CDR3 region: CASSSAGTGEKLFF. The CDR3 region has the DNA TGTGCCAGCAGTTCCGCGGGGACAGGGGAAAAACTGTTTTTT. The chain carries TRBV27 and TRBJ1-4; 9 bases fit TRBD1. CDR3 length equals 14 residues. Germline CDR1 reads MNHEY; CDR2 reads SMNVEV (reference sequence). Trimming cost V 4 bases and J 8 bases; bases outside gene matches: 5.

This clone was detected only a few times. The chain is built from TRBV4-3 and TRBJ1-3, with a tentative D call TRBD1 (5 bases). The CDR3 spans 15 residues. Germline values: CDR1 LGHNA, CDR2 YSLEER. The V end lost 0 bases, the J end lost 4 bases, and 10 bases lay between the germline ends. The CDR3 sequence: CASSQDLAGGNTIYF. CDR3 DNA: TGCGCCAGCAGCCAAGATCTGGCAGGGGGAAACACCATATATTTT.

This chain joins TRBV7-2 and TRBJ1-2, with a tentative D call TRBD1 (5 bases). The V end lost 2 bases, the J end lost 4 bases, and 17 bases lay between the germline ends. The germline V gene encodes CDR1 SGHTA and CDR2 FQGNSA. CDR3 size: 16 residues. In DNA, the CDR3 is TGTGCCAGCAGCTTACTTTTGACAGATGGGTTCTATGGCTACACCTTC. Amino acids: CASSLLLTDGFYGYTF.

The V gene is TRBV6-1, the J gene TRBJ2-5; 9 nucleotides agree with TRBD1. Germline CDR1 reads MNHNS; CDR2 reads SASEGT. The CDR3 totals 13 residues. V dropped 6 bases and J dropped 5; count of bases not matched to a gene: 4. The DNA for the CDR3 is TGTGCCAGCAGCCGGGACAGGGATGAGACCCAGTACTTC. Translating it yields CASSRDRDETQYF.

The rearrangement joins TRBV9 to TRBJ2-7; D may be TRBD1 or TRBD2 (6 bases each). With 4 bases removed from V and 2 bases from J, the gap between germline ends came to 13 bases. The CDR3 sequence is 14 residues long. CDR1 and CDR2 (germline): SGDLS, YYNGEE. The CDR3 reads CASSPLGGPYEQYF. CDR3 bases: TGTGCCAGCAGCCCTCTAGGGGGGCCCTACGAGCAGTACTTC. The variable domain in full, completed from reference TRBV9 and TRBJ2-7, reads DSGVTQTPKHLITATGQRVTLRCSPRSGDLSVYWYQQSLDQGLQFLIQYYNGEERAKGNILERFSAQQFPDLHSELNLSSLELGDSALYFCASSPLGGPYEQYFGPGTRLTVT.

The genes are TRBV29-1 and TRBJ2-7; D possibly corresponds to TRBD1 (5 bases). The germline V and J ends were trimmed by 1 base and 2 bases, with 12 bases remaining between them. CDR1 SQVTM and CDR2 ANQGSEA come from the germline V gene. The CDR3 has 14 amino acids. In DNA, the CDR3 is TGCAGCGTTGAAGTCGACGCGACAGCCTACGAGCAGTACTTC. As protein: CSVEVDATAYEQYF.

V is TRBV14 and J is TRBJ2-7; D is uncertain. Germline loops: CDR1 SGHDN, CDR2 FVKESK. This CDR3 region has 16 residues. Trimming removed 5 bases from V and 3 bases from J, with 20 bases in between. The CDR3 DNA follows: TGTGCCAGCAGCATGTTCGACTCGTATGGCCTCTACGAGCAGTACTTC. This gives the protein CASSMFDSYGLYEQYF.

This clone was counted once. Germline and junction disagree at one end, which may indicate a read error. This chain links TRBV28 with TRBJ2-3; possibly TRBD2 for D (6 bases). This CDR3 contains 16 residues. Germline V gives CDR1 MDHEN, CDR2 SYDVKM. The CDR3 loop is CASSLFPPGTTDTQYF. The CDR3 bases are TGTGCCAGCAGCTTATTTCCTCCGGGGACTACAGATACGCAGTATTTT.

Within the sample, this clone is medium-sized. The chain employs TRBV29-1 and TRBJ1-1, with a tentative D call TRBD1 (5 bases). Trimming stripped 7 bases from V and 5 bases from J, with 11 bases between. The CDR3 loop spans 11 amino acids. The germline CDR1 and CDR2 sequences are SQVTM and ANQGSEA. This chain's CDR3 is CSAARQTEAFF. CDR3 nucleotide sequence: TGCAGCGCCGCCAGACAGACTGAAGCTTTCTTT.

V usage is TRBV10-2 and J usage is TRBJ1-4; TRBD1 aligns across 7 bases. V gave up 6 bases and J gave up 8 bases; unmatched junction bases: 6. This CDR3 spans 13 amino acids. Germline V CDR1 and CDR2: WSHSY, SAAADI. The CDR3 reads CASRRGPGEKLFF. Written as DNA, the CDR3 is TGCGCCAGCAGAAGGGGGCCGGGAGAAAAACTGTTTTTT.

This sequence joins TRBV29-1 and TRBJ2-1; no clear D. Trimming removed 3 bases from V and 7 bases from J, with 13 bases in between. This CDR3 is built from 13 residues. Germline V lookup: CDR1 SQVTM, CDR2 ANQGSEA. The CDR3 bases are TGCAGCGTTGATGGGTCGTTTGGTAATGAGCAGTTCTTC. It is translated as CSVDGSFGNEQFF.

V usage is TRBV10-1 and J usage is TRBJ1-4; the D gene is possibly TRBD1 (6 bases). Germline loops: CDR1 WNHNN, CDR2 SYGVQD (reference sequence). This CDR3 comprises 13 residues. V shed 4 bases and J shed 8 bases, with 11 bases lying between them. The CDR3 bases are TGCGCCAGCAGTGGGACAGCCGGAGAAAAACTGTTTTTT. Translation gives CASSGTAGEKLFF.

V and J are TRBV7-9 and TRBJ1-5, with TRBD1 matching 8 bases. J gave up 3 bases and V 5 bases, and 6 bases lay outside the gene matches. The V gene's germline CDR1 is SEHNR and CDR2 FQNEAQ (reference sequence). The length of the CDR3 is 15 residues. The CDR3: CASSSMDRDNQPQHF. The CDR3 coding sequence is TGTGCCAGCAGCAGTATGGACAGGGACAATCAGCCCCAGCATTTT.

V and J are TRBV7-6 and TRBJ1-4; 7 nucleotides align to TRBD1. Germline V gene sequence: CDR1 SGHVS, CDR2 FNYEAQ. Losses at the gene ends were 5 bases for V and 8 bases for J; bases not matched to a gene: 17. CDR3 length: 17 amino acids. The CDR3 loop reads CASSGVIDRDSREKLFF. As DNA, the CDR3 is TGTGCCAGCAGCGGAGTAATCGACCGGGACAGCCGGGAAAAACTGTTTTTT. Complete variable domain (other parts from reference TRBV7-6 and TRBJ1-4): GAGVSQSPRYKVTKRGQDVALRCDPISGHVSLYWYRQALGQGPEFLTYFNYEAQQDKSGLPNDRFSAERPEGSISTLTIQRTEQRDSAMYRCASSGVIDRDSREKLFFGSGTQLSVL.

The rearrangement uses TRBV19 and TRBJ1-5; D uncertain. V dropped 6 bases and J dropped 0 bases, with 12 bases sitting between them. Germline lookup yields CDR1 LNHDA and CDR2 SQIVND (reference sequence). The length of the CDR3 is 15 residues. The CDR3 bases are TGTGCCAGTAGCTGGGAACGGAATAGCAATCAGCCCCAGCATTTT. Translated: CASSWERNSNQPQHF.

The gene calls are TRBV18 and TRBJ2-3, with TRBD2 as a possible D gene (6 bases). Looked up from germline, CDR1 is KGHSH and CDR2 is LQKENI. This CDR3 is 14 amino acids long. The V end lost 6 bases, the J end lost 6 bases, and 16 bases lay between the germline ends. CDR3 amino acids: CASSLTSNEDTQYF. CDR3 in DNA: TGTGCCAGCTCCCTTACTAGCAACGAGGATACGCAGTATTTT.

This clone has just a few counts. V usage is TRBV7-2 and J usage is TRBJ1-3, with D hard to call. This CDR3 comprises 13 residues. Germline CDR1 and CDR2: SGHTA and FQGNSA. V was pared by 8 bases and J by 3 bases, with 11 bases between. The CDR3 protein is CASGREGGNTIYF. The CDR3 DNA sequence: TGTGCCAGCGGCCGTGAGGGTGGAAACACCATATATTTT. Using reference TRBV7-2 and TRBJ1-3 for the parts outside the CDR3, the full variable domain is GAGVSQSPSNKVTEKGKDVELRCDPISGHTALYWYRQSLGQGLEFLIYFQGNSAPDKSGLPSDRFSAERTGGSVSTLTIQRTQQEDSAVYLCASGREGGNTIYFGEGSWLTVV.

CDR3 sequence: CAWSPHPGEQFF. The CDR3 region has the DNA TGTGCCTGGAGCCCTCACCCCGGTGAGCAGTTCTTC. The V gene is TRBV30, the J gene TRBJ2-1, with unresolved D. The V end was cut by 3 bases, the J end by 9 bases, with 12 bases between. From germline, CDR1 is GTSNPN and CDR2 SVGIG (reference sequence). The CDR3 runs 12 residues.

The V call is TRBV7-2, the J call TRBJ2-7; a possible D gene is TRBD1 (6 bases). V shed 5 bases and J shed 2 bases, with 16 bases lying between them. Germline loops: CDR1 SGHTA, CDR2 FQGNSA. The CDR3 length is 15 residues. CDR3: CASSISQGRAYEQYF. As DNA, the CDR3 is TGTGCCAGCAGCATATCACAGGGAAGGGCCTACGAGCAGTACTTC.

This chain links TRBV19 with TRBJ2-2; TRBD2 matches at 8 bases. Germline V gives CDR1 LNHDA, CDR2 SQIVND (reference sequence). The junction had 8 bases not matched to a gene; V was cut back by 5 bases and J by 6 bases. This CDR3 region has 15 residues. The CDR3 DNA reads TGTGCCAGTAGTGCGACTAGCGTCAGCGCCGGGGAGCTGTTTTTT. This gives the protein CASSATSVSAGELFF.

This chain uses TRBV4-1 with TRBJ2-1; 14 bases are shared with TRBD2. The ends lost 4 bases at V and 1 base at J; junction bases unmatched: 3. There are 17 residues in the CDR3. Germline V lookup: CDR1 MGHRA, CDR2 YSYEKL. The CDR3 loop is CASSLTSGRASYNEQFF. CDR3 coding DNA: TGCGCCAGCAGCCTGACTAGCGGGAGGGCGTCCTACAATGAGCAGTTCTTC.

The CDR3 region is CASSRGTYEQYF. The CDR3 DNA follows: TGTGCCAGCAGCAGGGGGACCTACGAGCAGTACTTC. The chain links TRBV7-2 to TRBJ2-7, with D perhaps matching TRBD1 (6 bases). Germline V lookup: CDR1 SGHTA, CDR2 FQGNSA. This CDR3 has 12 residues. V was shortened by 5 bases and J by 2 bases, with 7 bases between the two germline ends. The variable domain in full, with the rest retrieved from reference TRBV7-2 and TRBJ2-7, is GAGVSQSPSNKVTEKGKDVELRCDPISGHTALYWYRQSLGQGLEFLIYFQGNSAPDKSGLPSDRFSAERTGGSVSTLTIQRTQQEDSAVYLCASSRGTYEQYFGPGTRLTVT.